What follows describes a single TCR beta chain. These data belong to a study of T cell changes during pregnancy in multiple sclerosis. This table comes from immunoSEQ multiplex PCR, and its TCRdb copy is limited to in-frame clones, with some not included. The table lists roughly 35,000 clones, approximately 90% of them singletons. V lost 6 bases to trimming and J lost 2 bases, with 14 bases between them. CDR3 length: 14 residues. The germline gives CDR1 SNHLY, CDR2 FYNNEI. The gene calls are TRBV2 and TRBJ2-7; D perhaps matches TRBD1 (5 bases). The source was CD8+ T cells from peripheral blood mononuclear cells, collected before pregnancy. This receptor was obtained from a female donor with multiple sclerosis, enrolled in a pregnancy study. CDR3 protein: CASSVQAATYEQYF. The CDR3, as DNA: TGTGCCAGCAGCGTACAGGCGGCCACCTACGAGCAGTACTTC.